The next 32 T cell receptor beta chains were all read from a single sample in a study of cytomegalovirus exposure and HLA in healthy donors (dated by TCRdb to about 2017). Receptors were amplified or captured by the immunoSEQ multiplex PCR assay. A mixture of 60 forward primers for TCR Vbeta segments and 13 reverse primers for TCR Jbeta segments was used in the multiplex PCR. Entries here come from immuneACCESS through TCRdb and include only in-frame sequences with V and J called. Some clones fail to appear in such tables; in the studies checked, an unresolved V gene covers under half of the shortfall, and the cause of the remainder is unknown. The sample data list hundreds of thousands of clones, and roughly 80% of these were observed just once. The ten largest clones add up to roughly 3.1% of the sample. Material: PBMCs. Receptor source: a young man in good health and CMV-seronegative.

This chain connects TRBV6-5 to TRBJ2-5; tentative D call: TRBD1 (5 bases). Germline-derived CDR1 and CDR2 are MNHEY and SVGAGI. The CDR3 length is 13 residues. V lost 6 bases and J 1 base, leaving 9 bases between the germline ends. CDR3 residues: CASSQGAQETQYF. The CDR3 bases are TGTGCCAGCAGCCAGGGCGCCCAAGAGACCCAGTACTTC.

CDR3 nucleotide sequence: TGTGCCAGCTCACCCGAGACTAGCGGGGGTATCCACAATGAGCAGTTCTTC. Translated, it gives CASSPETSGGIHNEQFF. The chain links TRBV18 to TRBJ2-1; 12 nucleotides match TRBD2. Germline CDR1 reads KGHSH; CDR2 reads LQKENI. Losses at the gene ends were 3 bases for V and 5 bases for J; bases not matched to a gene: 8. CDR3 size: 17 residues.

The J gene is TRBJ2-1, the V gene TRBV7-8; 7 bases match TRBD1. Trimming removed 5 bases from V and 5 bases from J; junction bases left unmatched: 6. The CDR3 has 14 amino acids. CDR1 and CDR2 (germline): SGHVS, FQNEAQ. The CDR3: CASSAQGVNNEQFF. Written as DNA, the CDR3 is TGTGCCAGCAGCGCGCAGGGGGTAAACAATGAGCAGTTCTTC.

This chain links TRBV2 with TRBJ2-7; a possible D gene is TRBD2 (6 bases). Trimming left V 3 bases short and J 3 bases short, with 12 bases between. CDR3 size: 14 residues. In germline, CDR1 is SNHLY, CDR2 FYNNEI. The chain's CDR3 is CASSDRGSIYEQYF. The CDR3 nucleotides are TGTGCCAGCAGTGACCGGGGGAGCATCTACGAGCAGTACTTC.

This clone was recorded a few times. The CDR3 DNA sequence: TGTGCCAGCAGCGTAGGGACAGCTAAGGGCACCGGGGAGCTGTTTTTT. Amino acids: CASSVGTAKGTGELFF. This rearrangement joins TRBV9 to TRBJ2-2; weak D call: TRBD1 (6 bases). The germline V gene has CDR1 SGDLS and CDR2 YYNGEE. V was trimmed by 0 bases and J by 4 bases, leaving 13 bases between them. The CDR3 runs 16 residues. Full variable domain (rest looked up from reference TRBV9 and TRBJ2-2): DSGVTQTPKHLITATGQRVTLRCSPRSGDLSVYWYQQSLDQGLQFLIQYYNGEERAKGNILERFSAQQFPDLHSELNLSSLELGDSALYFCASSVGTAKGTGELFFGEGSRLTVL.

V is TRBV2 and J is TRBJ2-2, with D possibly being TRBD1 (5 bases). The germline V gene has CDR1 SNHLY and CDR2 FYNNEI. V dropped 6 bases and J dropped 2 bases, with 7 bases sitting between them. The CDR3 has 13 amino acids. Here the CDR3 DNA reads TGTGCCAGCAGAGGGGTCAACACCGGGGAGCTGTTTTTT. Its protein product is CASRGVNTGELFF.

The chain has TRBV6-6 and TRBJ2-7; a weak D match, TRBD2 (7 bases). This CDR3 region has 14 residues. Deletions cut 6 bases from V and 3 bases from J, with 15 bases between. Germline lookup yields CDR1 MNHNY and CDR2 SVGAGI (reference sequence). This CDR3 reads CASSGGPSFYEQYF. CDR3 nucleotides: TGTGCCAGCAGCGGGGGGCCCTCCTTCTACGAGCAGTACTTC.

The chain couples TRBV10-3 to TRBJ1-2, with a possible D match to TRBD1 (5 bases). CDR3 length: 14 residues. Germline assignment: CDR1 ENHRY and CDR2 SYGVKD. V gave up 5 bases and J gave up 6 bases, with 16 bases separating them. The CDR3 DNA sequence: TGTGCCATCAGTCAGCAGGGAGGGTTGGATGGCTACACCTTC. Amino acid sequence: CAISQQGGLDGYTF.

The chain joins TRBV4-2 to TRBJ2-7; D unresolved. With 5 bases removed from V and 1 base from J, the gap between germline ends came to 12 bases. The CDR3 consists of 14 residues. CDR1 and CDR2 from the germline V gene are LGHNA and YNFKEQ. CDR3 amino acids: CASSGRGFSYEQYF. CDR3 in DNA: TGTGCCAGCAGCGGTAGAGGTTTTTCCTACGAGCAGTACTTC.

This clone was recorded a few times. The chain carries TRBV5-6 and TRBJ1-3; 7 nucleotides match TRBD1. The CDR3 is 16 amino acids. The junction had 3 bases not matched to a gene; V was cut back by 0 bases and J by 0 bases. From germline, CDR1 is SGHDT and CDR2 YYEEEE. In DNA, the CDR3 is TGTGCCAGCAGCTTGGGGACAGGATACTCTGGAAACACCATATATTTT. Its translation: CASSLGTGYSGNTIYF.

The chain employs TRBV18 and TRBJ1-2; TRBD1 aligns across 10 bases. V lost 1 base to trimming and J lost 6 bases; unmatched junction nucleotides: 5. The CDR3 sequence is 15 residues long. Germline values: CDR1 KGHSH, CDR2 LQKENI. Written as DNA, the CDR3 is TGTGCCAGCTCACCACGGACAGGGGGAACAGATGGCTACACCTTC. The encoded protein is CASSPRTGGTDGYTF. Full variable domain (rest looked up from reference TRBV18 and TRBJ1-2): NAGVMQNPRHLVRRRGQEARLRCSPMKGHSHVYWYRQLPEEGLKFMVYLQKENIIDESGMPKERFSAEFPKEGPSILRIQQVVRGDSAAYFCASSPRTGGTDGYTFGSGTRLTVV.

The chain carries TRBV5-1 and TRBJ2-3, with 7 bases lining up with TRBD2. This CDR3 spans 14 amino acids. The junction had 6 bases not matched to a gene; V was cut back by 4 bases and J by 4 bases. Germline CDR1 is SGHRS and CDR2 is YFSETQ. This CDR3 reads CASSEWGGSDTQYF. CDR3 coding DNA: TGCGCCAGCAGCGAGTGGGGGGGTTCAGATACGCAGTATTTT.

The rearrangement links TRBV7-9 to TRBJ2-1, with D perhaps TRBD1 (5 bases). Germline V gives CDR1 SEHNR, CDR2 FQNEAQ (reference sequence). The CDR3 sequence is 13 residues long. Trimming cost V 5 bases and J 8 bases, with 13 bases left between them. The CDR3 region is CASSPSDSYEQFF. The CDR3 DNA sequence: TGTGCCAGCAGCCCCTCAGACAGCTATGAGCAGTTCTTC. Complete variable domain (other parts from reference TRBV7-9 and TRBJ2-1): DTGVSQNPRHKITKRGQNVTFRCDPISEHNRLYWYRQTLGQGPEFLTYFQNEAQLEKSRLLSDRFSAERPKGSFSTLEIQRTEQGDSAMYLCASSPSDSYEQFFGPGTRLTVL.

This chain joins TRBV2 and TRBJ2-3; TRBD2 agrees at 7 bases. This CDR3 contains 13 residues. Trimming cost V 11 bases and J 4 bases; bases outside gene matches: 9. The V gene's germline CDR1 is SNHLY and CDR2 FYNNEI. CDR3 bases: TGTGCCGGGGGGGGAGGGGAAGCAGATACGCAGTATTTT. It encodes CAGGGGEADTQYF.

The rearrangement joins TRBV18 to TRBJ1-2; 10 positions agree with TRBD1. Losses at the gene ends were 4 bases for V and 12 bases for J; bases not matched to a gene: 8. The CDR3 sequence is 13 residues long. Germline assignment: CDR1 KGHSH and CDR2 LQKENI. The CDR3: CASSRPGQGGDTF. The CDR3 nucleotides read TGTGCCAGCTCACGACCCGGACAGGGGGGAGACACCTTC.

This chain links TRBV2 with TRBJ2-7; D possibly corresponds to TRBD1 (6 bases). V was cut by 8 bases and J by 2 bases, with 19 bases left in between. The CDR3 loop spans 15 amino acids. CDR1 is SNHLY and CDR2 is FYNNEI in the germline V gene. This CDR3 reads CASRGRGLSPYEQYF. CDR3 DNA: TGTGCCAGCCGTGGCAGGGGCCTATCGCCCTACGAGCAGTACTTC.

This clone was counted a few times. The chain links TRBV28 to TRBJ2-5; 12 bases are shared with TRBD2. This CDR3 is 18 amino acids long. Germline lookup yields CDR1 MDHEN and CDR2 SYDVKM. The V and J ends lost 3 bases and 2 bases, in that order; junction bases with no gene match: 10. The CDR3 nucleotides are TGTGCCAGCAGTTTGGGACTAGCGGGTTACTCGGTTCAAGAGACCCAGTACTTC. Its translation is CASSLGLAGYSVQETQYF.

The chain uses TRBV11-2 and TRBJ2-5; D gene uncertain. CDR1 and CDR2 from the germline V gene are SGHAT and FQNNGV. V gave up 3 bases and J gave up 4 bases, with 6 bases separating them. The CDR3 covers 12 residues. The CDR3 sequence: CASSLALETQYF. The CDR3 nucleotides are TGTGCCAGCAGCTTGGCCCTAGAGACCCAGTACTTC.

This clone was counted a few times. The chain couples TRBV20-1 to TRBJ1-1; D is possibly TRBD1 (5 bases). Germline CDR1 reads DFQATT; CDR2 reads SNEGSKA (reference sequence). This CDR3 spans 11 amino acids. V lost 3 bases to trimming and J lost 6 bases, with 8 bases between them. CDR3 region: CSARGLPEAFF. In DNA form, the CDR3 reads TGCAGTGCTAGGGGGCTCCCTGAAGCTTTCTTT.

The chain carries TRBV25-1 and TRBJ2-7; D is possibly TRBD1 (5 bases). V was cut by 5 bases and J by 6 bases, with 20 bases left in between. The germline CDR1 and CDR2 sequences are MGHDK and SYGVNS. The CDR3 totals 15 residues. The DNA of the CDR3 is TGTGCCAGCAGTTCCACAGGTAGTCTTATCCCCGAGCAGTACTTC. Its translation: CASSSTGSLIPEQYF.

This clone has a handful of counts. The chain recombines TRBV14 with TRBJ1-1; tentatively, D is TRBD1 (5 bases). Trimming took 5 bases from V and 5 from J, leaving 12 bases between them. Germline CDR1 and CDR2: SGHDN and FVKESK. The CDR3 spans 13 residues. The CDR3 sequence: CASSEVRGTEAFF. DNA of the CDR3: TGTGCCAGCAGCGAAGTCCGGGGGACTGAAGCTTTCTTT. The complete variable domain, with remaining parts taken from reference TRBV14 and TRBJ1-1, reads EAGVTQFPSHSVIEKGQTVTLRCDPISGHDNLYWYRRVMGKEIKFLLHFVKESKQDESGMPNNRFLAERTGGTYSTLKVQPAELEDSGVYFCASSEVRGTEAFFGQGTRLTVV.

This clone appeared a single time. CDR3 loop: CSVTGGGGYTF. In DNA form, the CDR3 reads TGCAGCGTAACAGGGGGAGGGGGCTACACCTTC. This rearrangement joins TRBV29-1 to TRBJ1-2; 8 bases are shared with TRBD1. V lost 6 bases, J lost 8 bases, and 5 bases stayed unmatched. Germline-derived CDR1 and CDR2 are SQVTM and ANQGSEA. CDR3 size: 11 residues.

The chain couples TRBV28 to TRBJ2-7, with TRBD2 matching 11 bases. The germline CDR1 and CDR2 sequences are MDHEN and SYDVKM. This CDR3 spans 13 amino acids. V shed 6 bases, J shed 5 bases, and the junction held 3 bases outside the gene matches. The CDR3 bases are TGTGCCAGCAGCGAACTAGCGGGGGACGAGCAGTACTTC. This gives the protein CASSELAGDEQYF.

The rearrangement links TRBV4-2 to TRBJ1-1; tentative D call: TRBD1 (5 bases). Deletions cut 5 bases from V and 5 bases from J, with 15 bases between. The CDR3 is made up of 14 amino acids. Germline CDR1 is LGHNA and CDR2 is YNFKEQ. DNA of the CDR3: TGTGCCAGCAGCTCCAGCTCGGGGGAAACTGAAGCTTTCTTT. It codes for CASSSSSGETEAFF.

V is TRBV18 and J is TRBJ2-2; D might be TRBD2 (6 bases). Trimming shortened V by 3 bases and J by 2 bases, and 10 bases separated the two germline ends. Germline lookup yields CDR1 KGHSH and CDR2 LQKENI. CDR3 length: 15 residues. The CDR3 region has the DNA TGTGCCAGCTCACCCCGGGACTTAAACACCGGGGAGCTGTTTTTT. Translation gives CASSPRDLNTGELFF.

The chain links TRBV29-1 to TRBJ2-6; 7 nucleotides match TRBD1. Germline CDR1 and CDR2: SQVTM and ANQGSEA. V was clipped by 0 bases and J by 4 bases; unmatched bases: 6. The CDR3 runs 16 residues. CDR3 DNA: TGCAGCGTTGAAGATTGGACAGGCTCAGGGGCCAACGTCCTGACTTTC. The encoded protein is CSVEDWTGSGANVLTF.

J is TRBJ2-7 and V is TRBV2, with TRBD2 matching 11 bases. This CDR3 comprises 15 residues. The trim removed 3 bases at V and 7 bases at J, leaving 8 bases unmatched. Per germline, CDR1 SNHLY and CDR2 FYNNEI. The CDR3 DNA sequence: TGTGCCAGCAGTGATATAGCGGGGGGGCTTGGGGAGCAGTACTTC. Amino acid sequence: CASSDIAGGLGEQYF.

The chain links TRBV5-1 to TRBJ2-5; no firm D call. The end of the DNA aligns better with TRBJ2-7, so the J call may be wrong. CDR1 SGHRS and CDR2 YFSETQ come from the germline V gene. CDR3 length: 12 amino acids. The CDR3 protein is CASSLDTYEQYF. The CDR3, as DNA: TGCGCCAGCAGCTTAGATACCTACGAGCAGTACTTC.

The rearrangement joins TRBV7-3 to TRBJ2-1, with 8 bases aligning to TRBD1. The trim removed 2 bases at V and 4 bases at J, leaving 4 bases unmatched. This CDR3 is 15 amino acids long. Germline CDR1 SGHTA, CDR2 FQGTGA. Written as DNA, the CDR3 is TGTGCCAGCAGCTTATCAGGACAGGGATACAATGAGCAGTTCTTC. Encoded protein: CASSLSGQGYNEQFF.

A note on this clone: Additional DNA sequences in this sample encode the identical CDR3. V gene TRBV27 combines with J gene TRBJ2-7, with unresolved D. The ends were cut back, 5 bases at V and 4 bases at J, with 6 bases in the middle. Germline-derived CDR1 and CDR2 are MNHEY and SMNVEV (reference sequence). The CDR3 has 11 residues. As DNA, the CDR3 is TGTGCCAGCAGTCCCCTTTACGAGCAGTACTTC. Translating gives CASSPLYEQYF.

For this clone: One junction end does not reproduce the germline sequence, and a read error may be involved. This chain uses TRBV19 with TRBJ2-7; D may be TRBD1 (6 bases). The CDR3 has 14 amino acids. Germline V gene lookup returns CDR1 LNHDA and CDR2 SQIVND (reference sequence). This CDR3 reads CASSIIRGSSEQYF. The CDR3 region has the DNA TGTGCCAGTAGTATTATCAGGGGATCCTCCGAGCAGTACTTC.

This clone has only one observation. A read error is possible here, since a much larger clone lies one base away. V is TRBV7-3 and J is TRBJ1-1, with a tentative D call TRBD1 (6 bases). V was pared by 4 bases and J by 1 base, with 7 bases between. CDR3 length: 13 residues. Per the germline V gene, CDR1 is SGHTA and CDR2 is FQGTGA. The CDR3 region is CASSWTENTEAFF. The CDR3 DNA is TGTGCCAGCAGCTGGACAGAGAACACTGAAGCTTTCTTT.